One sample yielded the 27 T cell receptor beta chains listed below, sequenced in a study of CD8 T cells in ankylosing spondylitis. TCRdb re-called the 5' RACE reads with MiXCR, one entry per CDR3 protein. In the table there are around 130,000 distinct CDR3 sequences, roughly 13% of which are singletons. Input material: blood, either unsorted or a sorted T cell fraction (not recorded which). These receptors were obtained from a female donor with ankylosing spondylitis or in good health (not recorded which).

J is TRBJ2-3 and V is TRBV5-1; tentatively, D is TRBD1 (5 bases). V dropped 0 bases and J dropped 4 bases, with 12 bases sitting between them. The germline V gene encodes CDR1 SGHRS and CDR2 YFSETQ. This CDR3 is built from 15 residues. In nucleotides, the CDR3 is TGCGCCAGCAGCTTGGAGGGGCGCGTTCCAGATACGCAGTATTTT. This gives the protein CASSLEGRVPDTQYF. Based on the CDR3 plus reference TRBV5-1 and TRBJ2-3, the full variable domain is KAGVTQTPRYLIKTRGQQVTLSCSPISGHRSVSWYQQTPGQGLQFLFEYFSETQRNKGNFPGRFSGRQFSNSRSEMNVSTLELGDSALYLCASSLEGRVPDTQYFGPGTRLTVL.

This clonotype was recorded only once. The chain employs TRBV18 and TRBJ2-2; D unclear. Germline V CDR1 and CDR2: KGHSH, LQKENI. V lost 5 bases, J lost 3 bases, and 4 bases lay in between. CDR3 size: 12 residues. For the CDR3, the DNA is TGTGCCAGCTCATTTGACACCGGGGAGCTGTTTTTT. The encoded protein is CASSFDTGELFF.

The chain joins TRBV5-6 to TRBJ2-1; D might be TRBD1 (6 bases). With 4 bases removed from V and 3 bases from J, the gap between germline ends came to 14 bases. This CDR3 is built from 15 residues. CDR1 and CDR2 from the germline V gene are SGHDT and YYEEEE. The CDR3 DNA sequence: TGTGCCAGCAGCCGATGGGGGCAGTTCTACAATGAGCAGTTCTTC. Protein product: CASSRWGQFYNEQFF. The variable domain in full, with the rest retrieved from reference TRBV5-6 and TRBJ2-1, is DAGVTQSPTHLIKTRGQQVTLRCSPKSGHDTVSWYQQALGQGPQFIFQYYEEEERQRGNFPDRFSGHQFPNYSSELNVNALLLGDSALYLCASSRWGQFYNEQFFGPGTRLTVL.

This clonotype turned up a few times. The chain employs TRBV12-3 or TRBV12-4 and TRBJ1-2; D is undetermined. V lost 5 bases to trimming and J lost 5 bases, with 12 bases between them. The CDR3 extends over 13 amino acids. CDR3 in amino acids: CASSHTGSYGYTF. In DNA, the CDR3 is TGTGCCAGCAGTCATACCGGCTCTTATGGCTACACCTTC.

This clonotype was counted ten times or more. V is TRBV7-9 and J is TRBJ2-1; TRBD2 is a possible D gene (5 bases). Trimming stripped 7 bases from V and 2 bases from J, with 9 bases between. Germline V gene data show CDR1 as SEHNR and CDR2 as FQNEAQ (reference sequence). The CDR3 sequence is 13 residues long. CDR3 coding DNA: TGTGCCAGCAACCTCGGGGCCTACAATGAGCAGTTCTTC. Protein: CASNLGAYNEQFF.

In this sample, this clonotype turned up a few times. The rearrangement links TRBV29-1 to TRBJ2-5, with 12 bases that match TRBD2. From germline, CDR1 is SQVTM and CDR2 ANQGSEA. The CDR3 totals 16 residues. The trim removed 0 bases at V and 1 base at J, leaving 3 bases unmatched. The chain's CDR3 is CSVEDRLAGAQETQYF. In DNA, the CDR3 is TGCAGCGTTGAAGACAGACTAGCGGGGGCCCAAGAGACCCAGTACTTC.

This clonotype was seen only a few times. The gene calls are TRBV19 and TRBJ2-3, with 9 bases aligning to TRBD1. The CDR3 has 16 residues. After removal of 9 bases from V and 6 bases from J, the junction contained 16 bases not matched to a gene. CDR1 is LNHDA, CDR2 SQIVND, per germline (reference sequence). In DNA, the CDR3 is TGTGCCAGCCAAGACAGGGGGAGCGTCCCGGCGGATACGCAGTATTTT. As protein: CASQDRGSVPADTQYF.

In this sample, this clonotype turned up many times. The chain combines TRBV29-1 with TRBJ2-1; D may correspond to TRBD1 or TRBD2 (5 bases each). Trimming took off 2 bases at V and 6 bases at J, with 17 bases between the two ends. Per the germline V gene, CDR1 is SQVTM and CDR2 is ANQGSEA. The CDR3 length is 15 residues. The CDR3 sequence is CSVELRGRILNEQFF. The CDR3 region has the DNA TGCAGCGTTGAACTGAGGGGCCGAATACTCAATGAGCAGTTCTTC.

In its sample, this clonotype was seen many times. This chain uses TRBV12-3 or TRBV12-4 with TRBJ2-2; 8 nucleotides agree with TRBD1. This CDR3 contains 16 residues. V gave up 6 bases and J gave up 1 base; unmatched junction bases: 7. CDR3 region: CASSKTGTGNTGELFF. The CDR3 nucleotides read TGTGCCAGCAGCAAAACCGGGACAGGGAACACCGGGGAGCTGTTTTTT.

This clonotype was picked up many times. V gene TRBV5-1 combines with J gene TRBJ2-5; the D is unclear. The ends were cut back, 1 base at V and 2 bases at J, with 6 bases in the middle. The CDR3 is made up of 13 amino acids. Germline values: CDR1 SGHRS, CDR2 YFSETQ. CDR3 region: CASSLTVQETQYF. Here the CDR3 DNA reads TGCGCCAGCAGCTTGACCGTTCAAGAGACCCAGTACTTC.

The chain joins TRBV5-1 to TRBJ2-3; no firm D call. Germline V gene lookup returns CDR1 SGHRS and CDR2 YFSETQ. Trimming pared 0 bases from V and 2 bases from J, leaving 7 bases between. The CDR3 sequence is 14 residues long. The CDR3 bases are TGCGCCAGCAGCTTGGAAGGGATCACAGATACGCAGTATTTT. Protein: CASSLEGITDTQYF.

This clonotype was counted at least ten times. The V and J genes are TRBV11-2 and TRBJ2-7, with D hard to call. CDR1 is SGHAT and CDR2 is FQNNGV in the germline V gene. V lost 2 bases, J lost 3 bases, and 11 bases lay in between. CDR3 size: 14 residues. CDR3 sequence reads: CASSLTESFYEQYF. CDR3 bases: TGTGCCAGCAGCTTAACGGAGTCTTTCTACGAGCAGTACTTC.

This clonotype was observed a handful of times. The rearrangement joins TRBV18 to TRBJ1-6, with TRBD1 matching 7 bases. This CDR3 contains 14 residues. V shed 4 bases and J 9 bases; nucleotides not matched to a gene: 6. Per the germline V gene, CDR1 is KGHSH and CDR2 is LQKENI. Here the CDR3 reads CASSLGTDGSPLHF. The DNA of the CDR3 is TGTGCCAGCTCACTGGGGACAGATGGTTCACCCCTCCACTTT.

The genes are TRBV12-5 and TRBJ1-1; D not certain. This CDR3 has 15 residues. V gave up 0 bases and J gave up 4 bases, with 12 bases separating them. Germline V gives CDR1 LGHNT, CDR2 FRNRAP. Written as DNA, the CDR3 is TGTGCTAGTGGTTTGGTACCGAAGGTGGGCACTGAAGCTTTCTTT. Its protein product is CASGLVPKVGTEAFF. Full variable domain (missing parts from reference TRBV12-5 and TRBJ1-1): DARVTQTPRHKVTEMGQEVTMRCQPILGHNTVFWYRQTMMQGLELLAYFRNRAPLDDSGMPKDRFSAEMPDATLATLKIQPSEPRDSAVYFCASGLVPKVGTEAFFGQGTRLTVV.

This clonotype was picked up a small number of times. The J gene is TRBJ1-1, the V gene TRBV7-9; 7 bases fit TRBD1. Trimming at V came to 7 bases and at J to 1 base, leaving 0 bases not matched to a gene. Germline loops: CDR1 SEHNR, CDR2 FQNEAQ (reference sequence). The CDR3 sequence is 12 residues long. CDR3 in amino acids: CASTGGNTEAFF. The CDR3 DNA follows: TGTGCCAGCACAGGGGGGAACACTGAAGCTTTCTTT.

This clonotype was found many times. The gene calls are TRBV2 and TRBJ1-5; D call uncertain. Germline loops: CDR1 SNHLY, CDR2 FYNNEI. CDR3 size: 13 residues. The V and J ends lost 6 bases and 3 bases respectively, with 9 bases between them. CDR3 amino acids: CASSQDPNQPQHF. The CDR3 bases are TGTGCCAGCAGCCAAGACCCCAATCAGCCCCAGCATTTT.

CDR3 DNA: TGTGCCAGCTCACGACAGGGTTGGCGCAATCAGCCCCAGCATTTT. Protein product: CASSRQGWRNQPQHF. The V gene is TRBV18, the J gene TRBJ1-5, with 7 bases lining up with TRBD1. V shed 4 bases, J shed 2 bases, and the junction held 5 bases outside the gene matches. CDR3 length equals 15 residues. From germline, CDR1 is KGHSH and CDR2 LQKENI.

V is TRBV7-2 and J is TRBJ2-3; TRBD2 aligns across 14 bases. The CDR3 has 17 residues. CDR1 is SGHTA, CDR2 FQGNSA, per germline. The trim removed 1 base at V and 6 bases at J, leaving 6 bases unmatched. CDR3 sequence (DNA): TGTGCCAGCAGCTTAGTCGGACTAGCGGGAGGTGGTGATACGCAGTATTTT. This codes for CASSLVGLAGGGDTQYF.

CDR3 nucleotide sequence: TGTGCCATCATTCGTACAGGGCGATCTGGAAACACCATATATTTT. Translating gives CAIIRTGRSGNTIYF. This rearrangement joins TRBV10-3 to TRBJ1-3; D may be TRBD1 (6 bases). CDR3 length: 15 amino acids. Trimming took off 7 bases at V and 1 base at J, with 14 bases between the two ends. CDR1 and CDR2 from the germline V gene are ENHRY and SYGVKD.

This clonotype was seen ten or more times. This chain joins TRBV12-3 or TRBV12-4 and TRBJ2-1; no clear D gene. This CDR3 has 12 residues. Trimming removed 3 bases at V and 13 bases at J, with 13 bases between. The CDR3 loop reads CASSFVSHSQFF. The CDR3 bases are TGTGCCAGCAGTTTTGTTTCTCACAGCCAGTTCTTC.

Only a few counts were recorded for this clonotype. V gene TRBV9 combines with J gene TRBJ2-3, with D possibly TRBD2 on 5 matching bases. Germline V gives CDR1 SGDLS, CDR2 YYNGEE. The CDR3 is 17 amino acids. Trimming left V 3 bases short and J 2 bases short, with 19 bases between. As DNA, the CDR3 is TGTGCCAGCAGCGCCGAGGCTAGCAGTCAGTTCACAGATACGCAGTATTTT. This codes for CASSAEASSQFTDTQYF.

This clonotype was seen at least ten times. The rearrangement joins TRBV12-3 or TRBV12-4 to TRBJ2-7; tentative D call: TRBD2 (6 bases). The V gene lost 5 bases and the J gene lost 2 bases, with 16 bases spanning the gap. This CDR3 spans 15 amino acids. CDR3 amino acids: CASSPGLPETYEQYF. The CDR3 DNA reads TGTGCCAGCAGTCCGGGACTCCCAGAGACCTACGAGCAGTACTTC.

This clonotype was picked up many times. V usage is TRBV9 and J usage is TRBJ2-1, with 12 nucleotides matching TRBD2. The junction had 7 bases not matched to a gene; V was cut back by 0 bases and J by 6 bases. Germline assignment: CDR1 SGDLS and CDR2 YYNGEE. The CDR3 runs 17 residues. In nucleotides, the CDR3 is TGTGCCAGCAGCGTAGAACCGGGACTAGCGGGCATCAATGAGCAGTTCTTC. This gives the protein CASSVEPGLAGINEQFF.

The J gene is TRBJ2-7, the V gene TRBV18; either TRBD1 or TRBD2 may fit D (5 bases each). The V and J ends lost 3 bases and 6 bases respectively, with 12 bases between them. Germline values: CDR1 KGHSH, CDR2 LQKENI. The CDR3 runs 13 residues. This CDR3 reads CASSPRGVSEQYF. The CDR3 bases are TGTGCCAGCTCACCTCGAGGGGTCAGCGAGCAGTACTTC.

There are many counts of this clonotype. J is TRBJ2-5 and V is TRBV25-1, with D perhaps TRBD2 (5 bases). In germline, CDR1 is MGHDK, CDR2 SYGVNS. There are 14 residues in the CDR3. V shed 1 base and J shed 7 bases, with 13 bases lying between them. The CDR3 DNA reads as TGTGCCAGCAGTGAATTGAGCGGACGGGGGACCCAGTACTTC. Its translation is CASSELSGRGTQYF.

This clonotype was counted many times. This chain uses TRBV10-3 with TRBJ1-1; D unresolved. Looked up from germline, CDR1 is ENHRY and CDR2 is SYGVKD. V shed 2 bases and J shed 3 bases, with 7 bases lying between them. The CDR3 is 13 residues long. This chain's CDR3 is CAISEVQDTEAFF. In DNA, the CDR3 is TGTGCCATCAGTGAGGTGCAGGACACTGAAGCTTTCTTT.

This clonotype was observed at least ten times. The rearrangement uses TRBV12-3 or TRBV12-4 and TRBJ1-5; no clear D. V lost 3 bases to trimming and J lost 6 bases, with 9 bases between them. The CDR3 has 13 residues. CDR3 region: CASSFLDGQPQHF. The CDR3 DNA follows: TGTGCCAGCAGTTTTTTGGATGGTCAGCCCCAGCATTTT.